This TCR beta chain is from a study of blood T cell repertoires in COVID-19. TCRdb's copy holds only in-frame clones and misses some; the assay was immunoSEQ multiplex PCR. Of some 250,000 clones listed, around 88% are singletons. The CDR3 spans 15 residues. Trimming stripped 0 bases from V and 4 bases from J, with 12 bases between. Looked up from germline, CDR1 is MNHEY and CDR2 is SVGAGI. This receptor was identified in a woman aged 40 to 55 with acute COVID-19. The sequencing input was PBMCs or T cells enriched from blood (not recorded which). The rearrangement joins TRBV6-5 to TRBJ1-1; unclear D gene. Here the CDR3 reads CASSYSLAWGTEAFF. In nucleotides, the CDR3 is TGTGCCAGCAGTTACTCTCTAGCTTGGGGCACTGAAGCTTTCTTT.